This TCR beta chain was sequenced for a study of shared clonotypes between healthy human individuals. The study's findings and limits: Rarefaction revealed incomplete sorted-subset sequencing despite large depth.

In the study's own analysis: ImmunoSEQ junction-only sequences lacked quality scores, so their filtering differed. The table came from immunoSEQ multiplex PCR; TCRdb's copy has only in-frame clones and leaves some out. V, J and clone size reflect that table, while D and trimming were determined from the DNA. The table shows 90,000 to 120,000 clones, with approximately 65% occurring only once. This clone has a handful of counts. Its specificity is not known. Healthy and HIV-negative, the adult donors had no recent acute infections or vaccinations. The CDR3 runs to 15 residues. Germline lookup yields CDR1 MNHEY and CDR2 SMNVEV (reference sequence). Trimming stripped 4 bases from V and 1 base from J, with 11 bases between.

Sequencing was done on a sample of memory CD8+ T cells sorted from blood. The subset here: CD45RO+ cells pooled with CCR7-negative TemRA cells. This clonotype originated in a woman in her 30s in good health. The rearrangement uses TRBV27 and TRBJ2-1, with D unresolved. CDR3 nucleotides: TGTGCCAGCAGTTCGACTCCTAATTCCTACAATGAGCAGTTCTTC. Protein product: CASSSTPNSYNEQFF.